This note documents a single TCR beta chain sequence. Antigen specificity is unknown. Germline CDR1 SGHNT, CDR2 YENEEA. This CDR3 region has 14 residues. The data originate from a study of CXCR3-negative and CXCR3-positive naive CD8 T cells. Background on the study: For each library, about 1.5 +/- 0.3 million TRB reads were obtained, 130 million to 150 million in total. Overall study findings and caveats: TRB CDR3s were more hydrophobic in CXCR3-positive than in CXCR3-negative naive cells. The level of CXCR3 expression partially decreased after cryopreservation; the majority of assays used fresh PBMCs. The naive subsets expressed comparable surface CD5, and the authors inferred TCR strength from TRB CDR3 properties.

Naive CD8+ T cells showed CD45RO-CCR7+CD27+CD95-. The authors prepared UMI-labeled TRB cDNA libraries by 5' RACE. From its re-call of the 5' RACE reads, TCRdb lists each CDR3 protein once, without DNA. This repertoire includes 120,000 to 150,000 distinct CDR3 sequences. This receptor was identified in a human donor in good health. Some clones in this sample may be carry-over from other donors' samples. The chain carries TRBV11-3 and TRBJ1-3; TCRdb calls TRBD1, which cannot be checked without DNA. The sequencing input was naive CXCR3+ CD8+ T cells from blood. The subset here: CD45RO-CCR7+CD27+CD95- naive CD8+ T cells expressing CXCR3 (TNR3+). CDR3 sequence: CASSSGVDGNTIYF.